The 11 T cell receptor beta chains below were found in one sample sequenced in a study of vaccination and CD4 T cells after COVID-19. With the Oncomine TCR Beta short-read assay, DNA from cultured CD4+ T cells was sequenced. TCRdb reprocessed the PCR reads with MiXCR, giving one entry per CDR3 protein. The sample contains about 20,000 distinct CDR3 sequences, 65% to 70% of which appear only once. Their antigen targets remain unknown. Sample treatment: roughly 11-day PBMC culture with coronavirus spike peptide pools or control peptides (ViraFEST assay). The specimen sequenced was CD4+ T cells from blood, cultured in vitro. These receptors all come from a human donor who had recovered from COVID-19.

This rearrangement joins TRBV25-1 to TRBJ1-5; D unclear. The CDR3 extends over 13 amino acids. Germline CDR1 MGHDK, CDR2 SYGVNS. V lost 3 bases and J 1 base, leaving 4 bases between the germline ends. The CDR3 here is CASSDRSNQPQHF. The CDR3 DNA follows: TGTGCCAGCAGTGACAGGAGCAATCAGCCCCAGCATTTT.

The chain is built from TRBV6-1 and TRBJ2-3; D remains unclear. Germline V lookup: CDR1 MNHNS, CDR2 SASEGT. Trimming left V 6 bases short and J 0 bases short, with 4 bases between. The CDR3 sequence is 12 residues long. The CDR3 loop reads CASRGSTDTQYF. As DNA, the CDR3 is TGTGCCAGCAGGGGGAGCACAGATACGCAGTATTTT.

The J gene is TRBJ1-6, the V gene TRBV12-3 or TRBV12-4; 8 bases are a match to TRBD1. Losses at the gene ends were 3 bases for V and 7 bases for J; bases not matched to a gene: 2. The CDR3 has 14 residues. The CDR3 DNA reads as TGTGCCAGCAGTTTTAGGGACAGGAATTCACCCCTCCACTTT. Protein sequence: CASSFRDRNSPLHF.

This rearrangement joins TRBV6-2 or TRBV6-3 to TRBJ2-7, with TRBD2 identical over 7 bases. This CDR3 contains 14 residues. Germline lookup yields CDR1 MNHEY and CDR2 SVGEGT. V lost 2 bases and J lost 5; bases outside the gene matches: 6. CDR3 in amino acids: CASSYRGGVHEQYF. CDR3 nucleotides: TGTGCCAGCAGTTACAGGGGAGGGGTCCACGAGCAGTACTTC.

This clonotype was seen only once. This rearrangement joins TRBV6-1 to TRBJ1-5; D perhaps matches TRBD1 (6 bases). The CDR3 spans 15 residues. The V gene's germline CDR1 is MNHNS and CDR2 SASEGT. V was trimmed by 5 bases and J by 6 bases, leaving 17 bases between them. The CDR3 DNA reads TGTGCCAGCAGTATGGAGGGGGGGGTAGGTCAGCCCCAGCATTTT. Its protein is CASSMEGGVGQPQHF.

This chain uses TRBV2 with TRBJ1-1, with a possible D match to TRBD1 (6 bases). Germline CDR1 is SNHLY and CDR2 is FYNNEI. This CDR3 contains 14 residues. Trimming stripped 3 bases from V and 4 bases from J, with 12 bases between. Here the CDR3 DNA reads TGTGCCAGCAGTGACGTGGGGGCGGGCACTGAAGCTTTCTTT. Protein sequence: CASSDVGAGTEAFF.

The CDR3 bases are TGTGCCAGTCGATCGGCGCAGGCTGGAAACACCATATATTTT. Encoded protein: CASRSAQAGNTIYF. The chain has TRBV19 and TRBJ1-3, with D unresolved. Germline V gene sequence: CDR1 LNHDA, CDR2 SQIVND (reference sequence). This CDR3 spans 14 amino acids. V lost 8 bases and J lost 2, with 13 bases in between. The full variable domain, rest sourced from reference TRBV19 and TRBJ1-3, is DGGITQSPKYLFRKEGQNVTLSCEQNLNHDAMYWYRQDPGQGLRLIYYSQIVNDFQKGDIAEGYSVSREKKESFPLTVTSAQKNPTAFYLCASRSAQAGNTIYFGEGSWLTVV.

The chain recombines TRBV7-2 with TRBJ1-2, with a weak D call TRBD1 (6 bases). Germline-derived CDR1 and CDR2 are SGHTA and FQGNSA. The ends were cut back, 0 bases at V and 0 bases at J, with 20 bases in the middle. The CDR3 consists of 19 residues. In DNA, the CDR3 is TGTGCCAGCAGCTTAGCGAGCGGGGGGCCTGGGCCTTCTAACTATGGCTACACCTTC. As protein: CASSLASGGPGPSNYGYTF.

The gene calls are TRBV2 and TRBJ2-1, with D perhaps TRBD1 (6 bases). Per germline, CDR1 SNHLY and CDR2 FYNNEI. This CDR3 has 12 amino acids. Trimming cost V 6 bases and J 7 bases, with 10 bases left between them. The CDR3 sequence: CASRKGGNEQFF. CDR3 in DNA: TGTGCCAGCAGAAAAGGGGGTAATGAGCAGTTCTTC.

The chain is built from TRBV18 and TRBJ1-1; D is uncertain. This CDR3 is 13 amino acids long. Germline assignment: CDR1 KGHSH and CDR2 LQKENI. V was trimmed by 6 bases and J by 4 bases, leaving 12 bases between them. Written as DNA, the CDR3 is TGTGCCAGCTCGGGCCCTAGCGGCACTGAAGCTTTCTTT. Amino acids: CASSGPSGTEAFF.

This clonotype was seen once. This rearrangement joins TRBV20-1 to TRBJ2-4, with TRBD2 as a possible D gene (5 bases). The CDR3 covers 12 residues. Germline V gene lookup returns CDR1 DFQATT and CDR2 SNEGSKA (reference sequence). Trimming shortened V by 2 bases and J by 8 bases, and 10 bases separated the two germline ends. The CDR3 nucleotides are TGCAGTGCTAGACTCTCGCGGGACATTCAGTACTTC. Its protein product is CSARLSRDIQYF.